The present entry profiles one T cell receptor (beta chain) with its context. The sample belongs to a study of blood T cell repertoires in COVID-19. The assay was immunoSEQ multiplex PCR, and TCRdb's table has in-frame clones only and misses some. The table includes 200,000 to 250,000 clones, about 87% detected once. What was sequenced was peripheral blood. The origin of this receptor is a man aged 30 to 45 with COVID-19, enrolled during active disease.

The CDR3 region has the DNA TGTGCCAGCAGCGTGACGGGGGGGGCGAGTGGCTACACCTTC. Translating it yields CASSVTGGASGYTF. The chain joins TRBV25-1 to TRBJ1-2; a possible D gene is TRBD1 (6 bases). Trimming removed 6 bases at V and 7 bases at J, with 18 bases between. CDR1 and CDR2 (germline): MGHDK, SYGVNS. This CDR3 spans 14 amino acids.